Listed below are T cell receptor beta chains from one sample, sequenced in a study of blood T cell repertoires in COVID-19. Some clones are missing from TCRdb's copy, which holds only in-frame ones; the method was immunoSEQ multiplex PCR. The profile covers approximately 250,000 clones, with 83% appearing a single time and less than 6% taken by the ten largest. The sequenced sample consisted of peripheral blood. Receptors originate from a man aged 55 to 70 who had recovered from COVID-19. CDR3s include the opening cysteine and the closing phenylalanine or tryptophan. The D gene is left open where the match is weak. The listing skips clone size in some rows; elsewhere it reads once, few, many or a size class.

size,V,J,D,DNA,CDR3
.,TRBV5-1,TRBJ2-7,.,TGCGCCAGCAGCTTGTCCAGTACCTACGAGCAGTACTTC,CASSLSSTYEQYF
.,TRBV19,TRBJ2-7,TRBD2,TGTGCCAGTAGTACGCGGGAGGGCCTCTCCTACGAGCAGTACTTC,CASSTREGLSYEQYF
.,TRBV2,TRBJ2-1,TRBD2,TGTGCCAGCAGAAATGGACTAGCGGGAAATGAGCAGTTCTTC,CASRNGLAGNEQFF
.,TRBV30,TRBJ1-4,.,TGTGCCTGGAGTGTACAGTCTAATGAAAAACTGTTTTTT,CAWSVQSNEKLFF
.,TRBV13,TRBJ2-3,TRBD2,TGTGCCAGCAGCTTAGGCCACGGACTAGCGGGGGGACCCAGCACAGATACGCAGTATTTT,CASSLGHGLAGGPSTDTQYF
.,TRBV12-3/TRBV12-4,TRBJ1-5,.,TGTGCCAGCACCCTCGGGATCAATCAGCCCCAGCATTTT,CASTLGINQPQHF
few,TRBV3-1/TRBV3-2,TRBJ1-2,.,TGTGCCAGCAGCCCTACTTCTGGGGGGAACTATGGCTACACCTTC,CASSPTSGGNYGYTF
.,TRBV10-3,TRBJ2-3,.,TGTGCCATCAGTGGAACTCACTCCACAGATACGCAGTATTTT,CAISGTHSTDTQYF
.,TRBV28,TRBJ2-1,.,TGTGCCAGCAGTTCATTCAGGGAGCAGTTCTTC,CASSSFREQFF
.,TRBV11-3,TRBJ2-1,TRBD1,TGTGCCAGCAGCTTGACAGGGATGAATGGGAATGAGCAGTTCTTC,CASSLTGMNGNEQFF
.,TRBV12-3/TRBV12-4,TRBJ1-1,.,TGTGCCAGCAGTTTGAGGGAGAACACTGAAGCTTTCTTT,CASSLRENTEAFF
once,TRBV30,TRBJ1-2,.,TGTGCCTGGAAATCTCCAGTCTGGCACGGGGATGGCTACACCTTC,CAWKSPVWHGDGYTF
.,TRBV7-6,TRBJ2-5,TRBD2,TGTGCCAGCAGCTTTTTGACTAGCGGGGAGCAAGAGACCCAGTACTTC,CASSFLTSGEQETQYF
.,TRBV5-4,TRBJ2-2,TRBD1,TGTGCCAGCAGCAGGGGGCGGACAGGGGAAACCGGGGAGCTGTTTTTT,CASSRGRTGETGELFF
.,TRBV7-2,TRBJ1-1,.,TGTGCCAGCAGCCAGCCGGGGGGTAACACTGAAGCTTTCTTT,CASSQPGGNTEAFF
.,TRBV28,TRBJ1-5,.,TGTGCCAGCAGTTTAGAGGGTAAGGTGGATCAGCCCCAGCATTTT,CASSLEGKVDQPQHF
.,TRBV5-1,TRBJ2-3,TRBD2,TGCGCCAGCAGCGTCGCGGGAGACCGCACAGATACGCAGTATTTT,CASSVAGDRTDTQYF
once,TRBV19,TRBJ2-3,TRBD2,TGTGCCAGTAGTAGTGTGGTCGGGAGGGCCGGGGATACGCAGTATTTT,CASSSVVGRAGDTQYF
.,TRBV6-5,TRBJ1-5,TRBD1,TGTGCCAGCAGGGCCAGGGGGAATCAGCCCCAGCATTTT,CASRARGNQPQHF
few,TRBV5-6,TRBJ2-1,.,TGTGCCAGCAGCTTAGTCCCGGTTGGGAGGGAGCAGTTCTTC,CASSLVPVGREQFF
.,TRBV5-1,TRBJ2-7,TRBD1,TGCGCCAGCAGCCCCACCGCCGGGACAGGGGCCTACGAGCAGTACTTC,CASSPTAGTGAYEQYF
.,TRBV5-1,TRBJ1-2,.,TGCGCCAGCAGCTCCGGACAGATTGACTATGGCTACACCTTC,CASSSGQIDYGYTF
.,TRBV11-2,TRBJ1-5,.,TGTGCCAGTAGTACCGGGACACGGCACAATCAGCCCCAGCATTTT,CASSTGTRHNQPQHF
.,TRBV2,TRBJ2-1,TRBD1,TGTGCCAGCAGTGAAGCGGACAGGGGGCCATACAATGAGCAGTTCTTC,CASSEADRGPYNEQFF
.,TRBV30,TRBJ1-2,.,TGTGCCTGGAGTGGCAGGGCCGACTATGGCTACACCTTC,CAWSGRADYGYTF
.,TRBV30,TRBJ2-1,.,TGTGCCTGGAGTGGTGTGGGGGCCAAGCTCATGGAGCAGTTCTTC,CAWSGVGAKLMEQFF
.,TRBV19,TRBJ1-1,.,TGTGCCAGTAGTATAAGGACAGCCTTGAACACTGAAGCTTTCTTT,CASSIRTALNTEAFF
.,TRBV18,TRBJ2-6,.,TGTGCCAGCTCACCTTCAGGGGCATCTGGGGCCAACGTCCTGACTTTC,CASSPSGASGANVLTF
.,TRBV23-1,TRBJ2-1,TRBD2,TGCGCCAGCCAAACTCGGGCTAGCGGGGGATCTGGGTACTACAATGAGCAGTTCTTC,CASQTRASGGSGYYNEQFF
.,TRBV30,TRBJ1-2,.,TGTGCCTGGAGTGTACGTCAAGGGGATGGCTACACCTTC,CAWSVRQGDGYTF
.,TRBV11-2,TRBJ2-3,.,TGTGCCAGCAGGCCCCCGGGTGGTACGCAGTATTTT,CASRPPGGTQYF
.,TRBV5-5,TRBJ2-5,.,TGTGCCAGCAGCTTGGCTTTGGTCTACGCACAAGAGACCCAGTACTTC,CASSLALVYAQETQYF
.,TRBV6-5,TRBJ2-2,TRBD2,TGTGCCAGCAGTAAGGGACTAGTGGGCGGGGAGCTGTTTTTT,CASSKGLVGGELFF
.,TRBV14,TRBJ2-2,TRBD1,TGTGCCAGCAGCAGGGGGCGAGACACCGGGGAGCTGTTTTTT,CASSRGRDTGELFF
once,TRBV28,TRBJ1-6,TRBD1,TGTGCCAGCGTGGCAGGGGGTAGGTATAATTCACCCCTCCACTTT,CASVAGGRYNSPLHF
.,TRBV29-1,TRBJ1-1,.,TGCAGCGTTGCTCGGGCAGGGGCAAAGAACACTGAAGCTTTCTTT,CSVARAGAKNTEAFF
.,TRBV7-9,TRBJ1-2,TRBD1,TGTGCCAGCAGCTTAGGCAGGGGGCCCGGTGGCTACACCTTC,CASSLGRGPGGYTF
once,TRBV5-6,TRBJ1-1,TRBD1,TGTGCCAGCAGCTCCGGGACAGGGGGCTTGGGCACTGAAGCTTTCTTT,CASSSGTGGLGTEAFF
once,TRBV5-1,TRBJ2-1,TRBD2,TGCGCCAGCAGCCTACCCGGGGGGAATGAGCAGTTCTTC,CASSLPGGNEQFF
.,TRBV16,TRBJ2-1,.,TGTGCCAGCAGCCAATCCCCCTCGCGTAATGAGCAGTTCTTC,CASSQSPSRNEQFF
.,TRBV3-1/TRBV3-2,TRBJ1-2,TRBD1,TGTGCCAGCAGCCAAGTCGGACAGGGAACTTCCTACACCTTC,CASSQVGQGTSYTF
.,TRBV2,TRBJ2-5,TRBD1,TGTGCCAGCATGCCGGGACAGGGACGAGTTTCGGACTTC,CASMPGQGRVSDF
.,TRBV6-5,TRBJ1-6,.,TGTGCCAGCATTCGGGACAATGTTTGGTCACCCCTCCACTTT,CASIRDNVWSPLHF
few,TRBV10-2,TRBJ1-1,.,TGCGCCAGCAGTGAGACGGGGGAGACTGAAGCTTTCTTT,CASSETGETEAFF
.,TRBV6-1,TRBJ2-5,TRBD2,TGTGCCAGCAGTGAGGGACTAGTGGAGACCCAGTACTTC,CASSEGLVETQYF
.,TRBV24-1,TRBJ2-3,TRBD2,TGTGCCACCAGTGATCCCGGGACTAGCGGGGGGGCTTTGGGCACAGATACGCAGTATTTT,CATSDPGTSGGALGTDTQYF
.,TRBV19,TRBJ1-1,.,TGTGCCAGTATGCGCGAGACAGCGAACACTGAAGCTTTCTTT,CASMRETANTEAFF
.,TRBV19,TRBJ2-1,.,TGTGCCAGCGCCTATGACCCACGACTACAGCAGTTCTTC,CASAYDPRLQQFF
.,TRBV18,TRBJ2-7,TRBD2,TGTGCCAGCTCACCACGGGGTAGCGGGGTAGGCTACGAGCAGTACTTC,CASSPRGSGVGYEQYF
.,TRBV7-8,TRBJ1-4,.,TGTGCCAGCAGCCCCCGGACAGATGAAAAACTGTTTTTT,CASSPRTDEKLFF
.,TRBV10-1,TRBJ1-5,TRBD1,TGCGCCATAACGGCGGTTTTTTTCCAAACAGGGGTCAATCAGCCCCAGCATTTT,CAITAVFFQTGVNQPQHF
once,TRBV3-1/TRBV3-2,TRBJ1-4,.,TGTGCCAGCAGCCAAGAAGTCTCCGGAAAACTGTTTTTT,CASSQEVSGKLFF
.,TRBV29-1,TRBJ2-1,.,TGCAGCGTTGATACAGGGATCGATGAGCAGTTCTTC,CSVDTGIDEQFF
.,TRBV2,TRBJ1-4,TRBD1,TGTGCCAGCAGGCAGACAGGGGCTGAAAAACTGTTTTTT,CASRQTGAEKLFF
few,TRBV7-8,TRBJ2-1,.,TGTGCCAGCAGCCTCCCGGGACACAACAGCTACAATGAGCAGTTCTTC,CASSLPGHNSYNEQFF